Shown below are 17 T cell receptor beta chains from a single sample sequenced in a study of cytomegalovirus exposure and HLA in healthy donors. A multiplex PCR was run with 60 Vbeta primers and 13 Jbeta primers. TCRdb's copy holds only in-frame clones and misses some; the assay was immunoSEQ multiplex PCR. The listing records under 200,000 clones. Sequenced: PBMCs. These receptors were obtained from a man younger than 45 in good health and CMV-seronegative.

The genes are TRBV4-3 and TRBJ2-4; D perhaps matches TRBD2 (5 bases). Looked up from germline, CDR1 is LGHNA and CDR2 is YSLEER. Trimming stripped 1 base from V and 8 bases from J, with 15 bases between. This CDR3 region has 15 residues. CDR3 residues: CASSQATGLADIQYF. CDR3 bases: TGCGCCAGCAGCCAAGCAACTGGGCTAGCTGACATTCAGTACTTC.

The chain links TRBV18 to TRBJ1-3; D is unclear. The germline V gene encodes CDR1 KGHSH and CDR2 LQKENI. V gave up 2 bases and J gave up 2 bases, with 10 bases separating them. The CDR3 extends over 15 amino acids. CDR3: CASSPTIQAGNTIYF. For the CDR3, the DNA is TGTGCCAGCTCACCAACCATTCAGGCTGGAAACACCATATATTTT.

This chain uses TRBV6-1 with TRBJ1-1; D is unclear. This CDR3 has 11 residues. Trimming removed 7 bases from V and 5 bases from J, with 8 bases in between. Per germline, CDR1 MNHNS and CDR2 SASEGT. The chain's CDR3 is CASIENTEAFF. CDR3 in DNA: TGTGCCAGCATAGAGAATACTGAAGCTTTCTTT.

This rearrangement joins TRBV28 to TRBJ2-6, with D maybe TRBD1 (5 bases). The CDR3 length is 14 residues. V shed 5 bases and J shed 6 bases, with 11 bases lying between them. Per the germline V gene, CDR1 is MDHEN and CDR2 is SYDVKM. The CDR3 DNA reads TGTGCCAGCAGTCCCGTCAGGGTGGCCAACGTCCTGACTTTC. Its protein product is CASSPVRVANVLTF.

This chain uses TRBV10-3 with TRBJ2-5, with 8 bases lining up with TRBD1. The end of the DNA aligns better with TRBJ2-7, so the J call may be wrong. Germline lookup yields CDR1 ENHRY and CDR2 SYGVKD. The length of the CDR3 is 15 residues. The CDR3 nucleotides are TGTGCCATCAGTGAGCCCGGACAGGGAACCTACGAGCAGTACTTC. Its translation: CAISEPGQGTYEQYF.

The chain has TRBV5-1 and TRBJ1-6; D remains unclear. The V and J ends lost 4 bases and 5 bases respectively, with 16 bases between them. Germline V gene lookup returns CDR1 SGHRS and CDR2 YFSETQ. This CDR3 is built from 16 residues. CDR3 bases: TGCGCCAGCAGCCGAGAAGCGGGTCTCGATAATTCACCCCTCCACTTT. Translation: CASSREAGLDNSPLHF.

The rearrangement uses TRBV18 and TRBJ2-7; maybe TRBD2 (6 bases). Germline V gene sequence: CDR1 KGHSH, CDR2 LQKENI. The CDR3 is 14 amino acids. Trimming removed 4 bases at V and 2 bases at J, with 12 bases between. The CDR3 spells CASSQGTDAYEQYF. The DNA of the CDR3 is TGTGCCAGCTCACAAGGGACTGATGCCTACGAGCAGTACTTC. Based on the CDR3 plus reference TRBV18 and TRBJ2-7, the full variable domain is NAGVMQNPRHLVRRRGQEARLRCSPMKGHSHVYWYRQLPEEGLKFMVYLQKENIIDESGMPKERFSAEFPKEGPSILRIQQVVRGDSAAYFCASSQGTDAYEQYFGPGTRLTVT.

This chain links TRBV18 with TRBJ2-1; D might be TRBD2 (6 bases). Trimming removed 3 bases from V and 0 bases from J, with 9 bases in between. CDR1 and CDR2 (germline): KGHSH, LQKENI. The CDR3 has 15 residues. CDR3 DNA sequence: TGTGCCAGCTCACCGGAGGGAGACTCCTACAATGAGCAGTTCTTC. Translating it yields CASSPEGDSYNEQFF.

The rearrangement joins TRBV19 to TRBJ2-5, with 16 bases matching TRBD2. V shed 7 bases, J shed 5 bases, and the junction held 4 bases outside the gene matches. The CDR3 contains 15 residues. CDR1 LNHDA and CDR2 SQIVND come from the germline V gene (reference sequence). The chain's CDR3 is CASNLGLAGGETQYF. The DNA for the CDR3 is TGTGCCAGTAACCTGGGACTAGCGGGAGGGGAGACCCAGTACTTC. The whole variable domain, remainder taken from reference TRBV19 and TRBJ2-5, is DGGITQSPKYLFRKEGQNVTLSCEQNLNHDAMYWYRQDPGQGLRLIYYSQIVNDFQKGDIAEGYSVSREKKESFPLTVTSAQKNPTAFYLCASNLGLAGGETQYFGPGTRLLVL.

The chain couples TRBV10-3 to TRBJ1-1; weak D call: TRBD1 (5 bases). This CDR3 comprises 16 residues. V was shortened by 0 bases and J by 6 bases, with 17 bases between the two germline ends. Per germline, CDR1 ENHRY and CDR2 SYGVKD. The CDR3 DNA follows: TGTGCCATCAGTGAGTCTTCGAAGGGGTATGGGGCTGAAGCTTTCTTT. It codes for CAISESSKGYGAEAFF.

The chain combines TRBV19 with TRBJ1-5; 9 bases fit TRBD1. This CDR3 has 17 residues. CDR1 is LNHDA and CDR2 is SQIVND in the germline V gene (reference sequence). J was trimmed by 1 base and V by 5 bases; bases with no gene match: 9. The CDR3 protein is CASSFVQGALSNQPQHF. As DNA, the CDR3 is TGTGCCAGTAGTTTTGTACAGGGGGCCCTGAGCAATCAGCCCCAGCATTTT.

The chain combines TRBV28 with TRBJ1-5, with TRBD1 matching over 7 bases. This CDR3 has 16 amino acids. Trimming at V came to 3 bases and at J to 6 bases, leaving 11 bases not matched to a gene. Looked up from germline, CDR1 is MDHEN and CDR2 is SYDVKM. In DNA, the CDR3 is TGTGCCAGCAGTTTCCCCGCAGGGGGTTACAGTCAGCCCCAGCATTTT. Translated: CASSFPAGGYSQPQHF.

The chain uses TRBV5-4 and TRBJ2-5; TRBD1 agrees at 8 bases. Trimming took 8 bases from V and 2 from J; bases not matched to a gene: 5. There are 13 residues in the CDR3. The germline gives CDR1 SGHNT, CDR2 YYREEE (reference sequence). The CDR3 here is CASSRTGQETQYF. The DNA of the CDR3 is TGTGCCAGTAGCCGGACAGGGCAAGAGACCCAGTACTTC.

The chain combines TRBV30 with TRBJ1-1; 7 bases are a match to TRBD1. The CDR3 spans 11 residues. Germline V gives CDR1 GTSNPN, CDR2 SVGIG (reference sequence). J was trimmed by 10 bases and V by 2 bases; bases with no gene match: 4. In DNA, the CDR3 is TGTGCCTGGAGTCCGGACAGGCGAGCTTTCTTT. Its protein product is CAWSPDRRAFF.

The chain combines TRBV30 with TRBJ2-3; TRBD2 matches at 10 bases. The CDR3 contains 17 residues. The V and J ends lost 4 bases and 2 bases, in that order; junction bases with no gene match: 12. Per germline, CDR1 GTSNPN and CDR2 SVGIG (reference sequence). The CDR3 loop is CAWIKTSGHLVTDTQYF. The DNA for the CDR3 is TGTGCCTGGATCAAGACTAGCGGGCATCTAGTCACAGATACGCAGTATTTT.

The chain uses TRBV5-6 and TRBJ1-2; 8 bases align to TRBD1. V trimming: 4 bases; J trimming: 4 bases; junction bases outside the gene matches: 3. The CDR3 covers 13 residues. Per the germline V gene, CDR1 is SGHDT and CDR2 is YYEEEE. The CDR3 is CASSRTGPYGYTF. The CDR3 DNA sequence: TGTGCCAGCAGCCGGACAGGGCCCTATGGCTACACCTTC.

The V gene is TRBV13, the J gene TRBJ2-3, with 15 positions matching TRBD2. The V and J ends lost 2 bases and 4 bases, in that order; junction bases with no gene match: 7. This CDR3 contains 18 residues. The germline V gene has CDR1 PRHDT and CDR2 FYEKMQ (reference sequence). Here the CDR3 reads CASSLRTSGGAPADTQYF. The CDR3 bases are TGTGCCAGCAGCTTAAGGACTAGCGGGGGGGCACCGGCAGATACGCAGTATTTT.